A single sample is the source of the 22 T cell receptor beta chains below, sequenced in a study of long-term antiretroviral therapy in people with HIV (dated by TCRdb to 2022 to 2024). The immunoSEQ hsTCRB v3.0 assay was used at survey level resolution to sequence the TRB variable region. TCRdb took this table from immuneACCESS and kept in-frame rearrangements with V and J called. Such tables lack part of the clones; where checked against another copy, unresolved V genes explain under half of the gap, and the rest is unexplained. The sample includes about 24,000 clones, with 65% to 85% observed a single time. The biggest ten clones account for about 16% of the sample. The sequencing used unsorted PBMCs, collected around 4.3 years after starting antiretroviral therapy. The receptor source for this set is a man aged 25 to 45 with HIV.

The CDR3: CASSLAGGANYGYTF. CDR3 bases: TGTGCCAGCAGCTTAGCGGGGGGAGCCAACTATGGCTACACCTTC. This rearrangement joins TRBV7-6 to TRBJ1-2, with a possible D match to TRBD1 (5 bases). V lost 0 bases to trimming and J lost 2 bases, with 10 bases between them. Germline CDR1 and CDR2: SGHVS and FNYEAQ. This CDR3 is 15 amino acids long.

V gene TRBV7-9 combines with J gene TRBJ2-7; D possibly corresponds to TRBD2 (6 bases). Trimming took off 5 bases at V and 0 bases at J, with 14 bases between the two ends. Germline V lookup: CDR1 SEHNR, CDR2 FQNEAQ (reference sequence). CDR3 size: 15 residues. CDR3 loop: CASSVWGDPSYEQYF. The CDR3 bases are TGTGCCAGCAGCGTGTGGGGGGACCCCTCCTACGAGCAGTACTTC.

V and J are TRBV29-1 and TRBJ1-1; the D gene is possibly TRBD1 (5 bases). This CDR3 contains 13 residues. V lost 3 bases, J lost 0 bases, and 8 bases lay in between. The germline V gene has CDR1 SQVTM and CDR2 ANQGSEA. CDR3 in amino acids: CSVDEGMNTEAFF. Here the CDR3 DNA reads TGCAGCGTTGATGAGGGGATGAACACTGAAGCTTTCTTT.

This sequence joins TRBV27 and TRBJ1-5; D is undetermined. Trimming shortened V by 2 bases and J by 0 bases, and 8 bases separated the two germline ends. Per germline, CDR1 MNHEY and CDR2 SMNVEV (reference sequence). CDR3 length: 15 residues. CDR3 coding DNA: TGTGCCAGCAGTTTACTAGGAGATAGCAATCAGCCCCAGCATTTT. Its protein is CASSLLGDSNQPQHF.

V is TRBV7-9 and J is TRBJ1-1; D remains ambiguous. V lost 5 bases and J 0 bases, leaving 13 bases between the germline ends. The CDR3 spans 15 residues. Germline assignment: CDR1 SEHNR and CDR2 FQNEAQ (reference sequence). DNA of the CDR3: TGTGCCAGCAGCCATCGGACGGGATTGAACACTGAAGCTTTCTTT. Protein product: CASSHRTGLNTEAFF.

Concerning this clone: The DNA is left out, because the CDR3 cannot be placed on it with certainty; the CDR3 is given as TCRdb lists it. The chain couples TRBV27 to TRBJ2-2. The CDR3 contains 18 residues when both ends are counted. CDR1 and CDR2 (germline): MNHEY, SMNVEV (reference sequence). This chain's CDR3 is CASNERTWGGLRAGELFF.

A single count supports this clone. The chain has TRBV27 and TRBJ2-3; D is unclear. Germline lookup yields CDR1 MNHEY and CDR2 SMNVEV (reference sequence). Deletions cut 1 base from V and 0 bases from J, with 5 bases between. CDR3 length equals 14 residues. CDR3 sequence (DNA): TGTGCCAGCAGTTTATTTGGTAGCACAGATACGCAGTATTTT. Translated: CASSLFGSTDTQYF.

This clone occurred once. This chain joins TRBV11-2 and TRBJ2-5; 11 positions match TRBD2. This CDR3 has 15 residues. Germline-derived CDR1 and CDR2 are SGHAT and FQNNGV. V was clipped by 5 bases and J by 5 bases; unmatched bases: 7. The CDR3 protein is CASSISGGVGETQYF. CDR3 nucleotides: TGTGCCAGCAGCATTAGCGGGGGGGTGGGGGAGACCCAGTACTTC. Variable domain in full (rest from reference TRBV11-2 and TRBJ2-5): EAGVAQSPRYKIIEKRQSVAFWCNPISGHATLYWYQQILGQGPKLLIQFQNNGVVDDSQLPKDRFSAERLKGVDSTLKIQPAKLEDSAVYLCASSISGGVGETQYFGPGTRLLVL.

The chain has TRBV5-8 and TRBJ2-3, with a tentative D call TRBD2 (6 bases). Deletions cut 4 bases from V and 0 bases from J, with 12 bases between. The CDR3 is made up of 15 amino acids. Germline CDR1 reads SGHTS; CDR2 reads YDEGEE. The CDR3 spells CASSPAGYSTDTQYF. CDR3 DNA: TGTGCCAGCAGCCCGGCGGGGTATAGCACAGATACGCAGTATTTT.

In DNA form, the CDR3 reads TGTGCCAGCAGTTACCTACGGGATACGCAGTATTTT. Translation: CASSYLRDTQYF. The chain is built from TRBV6-6 and TRBJ2-3; D is uncertain. The CDR3 is 12 residues long. From germline, CDR1 is MNHNY and CDR2 SVGAGI (reference sequence). V was pared by 2 bases and J by 6 bases, with 6 bases between.

V gene TRBV7-8 combines with J gene TRBJ2-7; D is ambiguous. CDR3 length equals 16 residues. The V gene's germline CDR1 is SGHVS and CDR2 FQNEAQ. V was shortened by 6 bases and J by 4 bases, with 22 bases between the two germline ends. DNA for the CDR3: TGTGCCAGCAGTACCCCGGATAGATCGGGCTCTTACGAGCAGTACTTC. This codes for CASSTPDRSGSYEQYF.

V is TRBV19 and J is TRBJ1-1, with a weak D call TRBD1 (5 bases). Trimming left V 3 bases short and J 6 bases short, with 23 bases between. From germline, CDR1 is LNHDA and CDR2 SQIVND (reference sequence). The CDR3 length is 17 residues. The CDR3: CASSIGPTRDGYPEAFF. CDR3 coding DNA: TGTGCCAGTAGTATTGGCCCTACCCGGGACGGTTACCCTGAAGCTTTCTTT.

This clone was detected once. The V gene is TRBV19, the J gene TRBJ1-2; D possibly corresponds to TRBD1 (6 bases). The CDR3 extends over 14 amino acids. V lost 3 bases and J 1 base, leaving 9 bases between the germline ends. The V gene's germline CDR1 is LNHDA and CDR2 SQIVND (reference sequence). CDR3 region: CASSIDRFNYGYTF. The CDR3 DNA sequence: TGTGCCAGTAGTATTGACAGGTTTAACTATGGCTACACCTTC.

This clone was detected only a few times. The V and J genes are TRBV7-9 and TRBJ2-7, with 8 bases lining up with TRBD2. The length of the CDR3 is 15 residues. V trimming: 5 bases; J trimming: 2 bases; junction bases outside the gene matches: 8. Germline V gene lookup returns CDR1 SEHNR and CDR2 FQNEAQ (reference sequence). Here the CDR3 reads CASSAKTSVPYEQYF. CDR3 sequence (DNA): TGTGCCAGCAGCGCTAAGACTAGCGTCCCCTACGAGCAGTACTTC.

The CDR3 sequence is CATSGTQTNYGYTF. In DNA form, the CDR3 reads TGTGCCACCTCAGGTACACAAACTAACTATGGCTACACCTTC. The chain joins TRBV2 to TRBJ1-2; D is undetermined. The CDR3 length is 14 residues. Germline V gives CDR1 SNHLY, CDR2 FYNNEI. Trimming took 10 bases from V and 0 from J, leaving 15 bases between them.

V gene TRBV7-9 combines with J gene TRBJ2-7; D may correspond to TRBD1 or TRBD2 (6 bases each). CDR3 size: 14 residues. Trimming shortened V by 3 bases and J by 3 bases, and 12 bases separated the two germline ends. Germline values: CDR1 SEHNR, CDR2 FQNEAQ (reference sequence). In DNA, the CDR3 is TGTGCCAGCAGCTTGGCAGGGGACTTCTACGAGCAGTACTTC. Encoded protein: CASSLAGDFYEQYF. Combining the CDR3 with reference TRBV7-9 and TRBJ2-7 gives the whole variable domain DTGVSQNPRHKITKRGQNVTFRCDPISEHNRLYWYRQTLGQGPEFLTYFQNEAQLEKSRLLSDRFSAERPKGSFSTLEIQRTEQGDSAMYLCASSLAGDFYEQYFGPGTRLTVT.

The chain is built from TRBV4-2 and TRBJ2-7; D not resolved. Trimming removed 1 base from V and 5 bases from J, with 12 bases in between. The germline gives CDR1 LGHNA, CDR2 YNFKEQ. The CDR3 has 14 residues. The CDR3, as DNA: TGTGCCAGCAGCCAAGCCGGAGTAATCCACGAGCAGTACTTC. It codes for CASSQAGVIHEQYF.

The V gene is TRBV7-9, the J gene TRBJ2-7, with 9 bases matching TRBD1. Trimming at V came to 5 bases and at J to 2 bases, leaving 7 bases not matched to a gene. CDR3 length equals 15 residues. From germline, CDR1 is SEHNR and CDR2 FQNEAQ (reference sequence). The CDR3 bases are TGTGCCAGCAGCCCCTGGACAGGGGACCCCTACGAGCAGTACTTC. Encoded protein: CASSPWTGDPYEQYF.

On this clone itself: One end of the junction varies from germline; a read error may be responsible. The chain combines TRBV7-7 with TRBJ2-1; TRBD2 matches 9 bases. From germline, CDR1 is SSHAT and CDR2 FNYEAQ (reference sequence). This CDR3 has 15 residues. CDR3: CASSASSGMINEQFF. CDR3 nucleotide sequence: TGTGCTAGCAGCGCATCTAGCGGGATGATCAATGAGCAGTTCTTC.

The chain uses TRBV6-1 and TRBJ1-4; 10 positions match TRBD1. The trim removed 4 bases at V and 4 bases at J, leaving 6 bases unmatched. Germline V gene lookup returns CDR1 MNHNS and CDR2 SASEGT. CDR3 length: 16 amino acids. Here the CDR3 reads CASSVGTGESNEKLFF. As DNA, the CDR3 is TGTGCCAGCAGTGTTGGGACAGGGGAAAGTAATGAAAAACTGTTTTTT.

This sequence joins TRBV5-1 and TRBJ2-7, with 8 bases lining up with TRBD1. The CDR3 consists of 16 residues. CDR1 and CDR2 from the germline V gene are SGHRS and YFSETQ. With 3 bases clipped from V and 0 bases from J, the junction kept 8 bases outside the gene matches. The CDR3 here is CASSYLGQGPSYEQYF. The CDR3 DNA reads as TGCGCCAGCAGCTACCTCGGACAGGGTCCCTCCTACGAGCAGTACTTC.

V usage is TRBV11-2 and J usage is TRBJ2-1; TRBD2 matches 14 bases. Germline V gene sequence: CDR1 SGHAT, CDR2 FQNNGV. CDR3 size: 16 residues. J lost 5 bases, V lost 1 base, and 1 base had no gene match. The DNA of the CDR3 is TGTGCCAGCAGCTTAGGGACTAGCGGGGGGAACAATGAGCAGTTCTTC. This encodes CASSLGTSGGNNEQFF.